These 20 T cell receptor beta chains came from one sample sequenced in a study of CD8 T cells in Susac syndrome. The RNA input was 0.5 to 1 ug, and it was reverse transcribed with random hexamers. One entry per CDR3 protein, called by TCRdb with MiXCR from the immunoSEQ multiplex PCR reads. The table lists roughly 110,000 distinct CDR3 sequences, about 90% of them singletons, with about 0.12% in the top ten. Sample: CD8+ T cells from PBMCs. The source of these receptors is a human donor in good health.

The V call is TRBV7-2, the J call TRBJ2-6; 8 bases are shared with TRBD1. The germline CDR1 and CDR2 sequences are SGHTA and FQGNSA. The junction had 8 bases not matched to a gene; V was cut back by 7 bases and J by 0 bases. The CDR3 has 17 residues. CDR3: CASTRGQGLSGANVLTF. CDR3 bases: TGTGCCAGCACCCGAGGACAGGGTCTCTCTGGGGCCAACGTCCTGACTTTC.

This chain uses TRBV3-1 with TRBJ1-3; D unresolved. This CDR3 is built from 14 residues. Germline V gene data show CDR1 as LGHDT and CDR2 as YNNKEL (reference sequence). V shed 1 base and J shed 2 bases, with 6 bases lying between them. The CDR3 DNA reads as TGTGCCAGCAGCCAAGTCGACGCTGGAAACACCATATATTTT. The encoded protein is CASSQVDAGNTIYF.

This clonotype was found once. The V call is TRBV7-9, the J call TRBJ1-4; D is undetermined. CDR3 length: 11 amino acids. Germline values: CDR1 SEHNR, CDR2 FQNEAQ (reference sequence). The V and J ends lost 2 bases and 8 bases respectively, with 3 bases between them. The CDR3 here is CASSLSEKLFF. The CDR3 nucleotides read TGTGCCAGCAGCTTATCAGAAAAACTGTTTTTT.

V is TRBV7-2 and J is TRBJ2-5; 7 nucleotides line up with TRBD2. The CDR3 has 16 amino acids. J gave up 4 bases and V 2 bases, and 10 bases lay outside the gene matches. CDR1 SGHTA and CDR2 FQGNSA come from the germline V gene. In DNA, the CDR3 is TGTGCCAGCAGCTTAAAGGGCGGGAGAGTCGGAGAGACCCAGTACTTC. It yields the protein CASSLKGGRVGETQYF.

There are a few counts of this clonotype. The V gene is TRBV3-1, the J gene TRBJ2-7; D is possibly TRBD1 or TRBD2 (5 bases each). Trimming took 1 base from V and 2 from J, leaving 21 bases between them. Germline-derived CDR1 and CDR2 are LGHDT and YNNKEL (reference sequence). The CDR3 has 18 amino acids. CDR3 protein: CASSQGGPTGTRAYEQYF. The CDR3 DNA reads TGTGCCAGCAGCCAAGGCGGACCCACCGGGACCCGGGCCTACGAGCAGTACTTC.

The chain uses TRBV6-5 and TRBJ2-1; 8 nucleotides match TRBD1. Germline V CDR1 and CDR2: MNHEY, SVGAGI. V lost 6 bases to trimming and J lost 3 bases; unmatched junction nucleotides: 7. The CDR3 loop spans 15 amino acids. The CDR3 nucleotides are TGTGCCAGCAGCCTCGGGACAGGATTCTACAATGAGCAGTTCTTC. This encodes CASSLGTGFYNEQFF.

This clonotype appeared once. This chain connects TRBV7-9 to TRBJ2-2; 7 bases map to TRBD1. Germline V CDR1 and CDR2: SEHNR, FQNEAQ (reference sequence). This CDR3 has 16 amino acids. V dropped 3 bases and J dropped 6; count of bases not matched to a gene: 10. CDR3 amino acids: CASSFGQARSAGELFF. The CDR3 DNA reads TGTGCCAGCAGCTTTGGACAGGCTCGGTCTGCCGGGGAGCTGTTTTTT. Full variable domain (remainder filled in from reference TRBV7-9 and TRBJ2-2): DTGVSQNPRHKITKRGQNVTFRCDPISEHNRLYWYRQTLGQGPEFLTYFQNEAQLEKSRLLSDRFSAERPKGSFSTLEIQRTEQGDSAMYLCASSFGQARSAGELFFGEGSRLTVL.

The chain has TRBV12-3 or TRBV12-4 and TRBJ2-1, with 12 nucleotides matching TRBD2. CDR3 length: 13 amino acids. V was clipped by 4 bases and J by 10 bases; unmatched bases: 2. The CDR3: CASSSLAGGEQFF. In DNA form, the CDR3 reads TGTGCCAGCAGTTCGCTAGCGGGAGGGGAGCAGTTCTTC.

The rearrangement links TRBV6-2 or TRBV6-3 to TRBJ2-7; 11 bases line up with TRBD2. This CDR3 comprises 14 residues. Germline assignment: CDR1 MNHEY and CDR2 SVGEGT. The J segment lost 2 bases and the V segment lost 6 bases, leaving 3 bases of the junction unmatched. CDR3 loop: CASSGTSGAYEQYF. The CDR3 DNA follows: TGTGCCAGCAGCGGGACTAGCGGTGCCTACGAGCAGTACTTC.

The V call is TRBV29-1, the J call TRBJ2-7; TRBD2 matches at 7 bases. The germline V gene has CDR1 SQVTM and CDR2 ANQGSEA. This CDR3 region has 14 residues. Trimming took 7 bases from V and 0 from J; bases not matched to a gene: 9. The CDR3 DNA reads TGCAGCGCCCGCCGGACTAGTAGCTCCTACGAGCAGTACTTC. Protein sequence: CSARRTSSSYEQYF.

The CDR3 reads CASSPFGTSYNEQFF. The DNA for the CDR3 is TGCGCCAGCAGCCCATTTGGGACAAGCTACAATGAGCAGTTCTTC. This chain joins TRBV5-1 and TRBJ2-1; perhaps TRBD1 as D (6 bases). V lost 4 bases to trimming and J lost 3 bases, with 14 bases between them. Germline V gives CDR1 SGHRS, CDR2 YFSETQ. This CDR3 spans 15 amino acids.

V gene TRBV29-1 combines with J gene TRBJ2-7; D is ambiguous. The CDR3 covers 12 residues. The germline V gene encodes CDR1 SQVTM and CDR2 ANQGSEA. The V gene lost 5 bases and the J gene lost 5 bases, with 13 bases spanning the gap. The CDR3, as DNA: TGCAGCGTTAGGGAATCGGAAAACGAGCAGTACTTC. Protein product: CSVRESENEQYF.

The rearrangement joins TRBV4-3 to TRBJ2-1; TRBD2 matches at 8 bases. Germline CDR1 LGHNA, CDR2 YSLEER. The J segment lost 7 bases and the V segment lost 0 bases, leaving 8 bases of the junction unmatched. This CDR3 has 16 amino acids. CDR3 protein: CASSQDPYSGGNEQFF. In DNA form, the CDR3 reads TGCGCCAGCAGCCAAGATCCATATTCGGGGGGGAATGAGCAGTTCTTC.

CDR3 region: CASSPRLAGEDEQYF. The CDR3 coding sequence is TGTGCCAGCAGTCCGCGACTAGCGGGAGAGGACGAGCAGTACTTC. This chain uses TRBV6-1 with TRBJ2-7, with 12 bases matching TRBD2. This CDR3 has 15 amino acids. The germline V gene has CDR1 MNHNS and CDR2 SASEGT. V dropped 5 bases and J dropped 5; count of bases not matched to a gene: 7.

V and J are TRBV2 and TRBJ1-5, with 8 bases lining up with TRBD1. Germline CDR1 SNHLY, CDR2 FYNNEI. The CDR3 extends over 16 amino acids. The ends lost 5 bases at V and 1 base at J; junction bases unmatched: 7. CDR3 in DNA: TGTGCCAGCAGTAAAGAACAGGGGGTAAGCAATCAGCCCCAGCATTTT. Its protein is CASSKEQGVSNQPQHF.

This chain uses TRBV7-9 with TRBJ1-5; D is possibly TRBD1 (6 bases). With 5 bases removed from V and 0 bases from J, the gap between germline ends came to 14 bases. The CDR3 sequence is 16 residues long. Germline lookup yields CDR1 SEHNR and CDR2 FQNEAQ (reference sequence). CDR3 sequence reads: CASSPTPGVSNQPQHF. The CDR3 DNA reads as TGTGCCAGCAGCCCTACCCCAGGGGTTAGCAATCAGCCCCAGCATTTT.

The rearrangement uses TRBV3-1 and TRBJ2-2; D is perhaps TRBD2 (5 bases). The V end was cut by 4 bases, the J end by 5 bases, with 11 bases between. The CDR3 sequence is 14 residues long. Germline CDR1 is LGHDT and CDR2 is YNNKEL (reference sequence). The CDR3 coding sequence is TGTGCCAGCAGCCGAATACTAGGTACCGGGGAGCTGTTTTTT. Encoded protein: CASSRILGTGELFF.

This chain joins TRBV29-1 and TRBJ2-1, with TRBD1 as a possible D gene (6 bases). Trimming removed 7 bases at V and 0 bases at J, with 13 bases between. The CDR3 has 14 residues. Germline lookup yields CDR1 SQVTM and CDR2 ANQGSEA. The CDR3, as DNA: TGCAGCGCCCAGGACAGAAGCTCCTACAATGAGCAGTTCTTC. It yields the protein CSAQDRSSYNEQFF.

The genes are TRBV4-1 and TRBJ2-7; 11 positions match TRBD2. Germline V CDR1 and CDR2: MGHRA, YSYEKL. J lost 5 bases, V lost 2 bases, and 11 bases had no gene match. The CDR3 covers 17 residues. Written as DNA, the CDR3 is TGCGCCAGCAGCCAACTTTTTAGCGGGAGGGCCTGGGACGAGCAGTACTTC. It encodes CASSQLFSGRAWDEQYF.

CDR3 sequence reads: CASQGLAGVTEQYF. CDR3 nucleotide sequence: TGTGCCAGTCAAGGACTAGCGGGAGTAACGGAGCAGTACTTC. The chain employs TRBV19 and TRBJ2-7; 13 nucleotides align to TRBD2. CDR1 LNHDA and CDR2 SQIVND come from the germline V gene (reference sequence). The junction had 8 bases not matched to a gene; V was cut back by 8 bases and J by 7 bases. CDR3 length: 14 amino acids.